These 12 T cell receptor beta chains share one sample of origin, sequenced in a study of metastatic and nonmetastatic thyroid tumors. MiXCR reprocessed the PCR reads for TCRdb. Of about 7,200 clones listed, 30% to 45% are singletons. Thyroid surgery was preceded by no treatment in any patient. Sequenced material: adjacent normal tissue. All receptors derive from a female donor with papillary thyroid cancer or a benign thyroid nodule (not recorded which). Some clones in this sample may be carry-over from other donors' samples.

This clone was counted between two and nine times. V and J are TRBV12-3 or TRBV12-4 and TRBJ2-3, with 11 positions matching TRBD2. Unmatched junction bases numbered 8, after V lost 5 bases and J lost 4 bases. This CDR3 has 16 residues. CDR3 residues: CASSLTSGSFADTQYF. The DNA of the CDR3 is TGTGCCAGCAGTCTTACTAGCGGGAGCTTCGCAGATACGCAGTATTTT.

In its sample, this clone was seen once. V gene TRBV5-1 combines with J gene TRBJ2-1, with D possibly being TRBD1 (6 bases). Germline CDR1 and CDR2: SGHRS and YFSETQ. The CDR3 loop spans 16 amino acids. With 4 bases removed from V and 8 bases from J, the gap between germline ends came to 22 bases. The CDR3 protein is CASSTEQVARGDEQFF. CDR3 coding DNA: TGCGCCAGCAGCACGGAACAGGTTGCCAGGGGCGATGAGCAGTTCTTC.

The rearrangement links TRBV27 to TRBJ1-1, with 10 bases aligning to TRBD1. Germline V gives CDR1 MNHEY, CDR2 SMNVEV (reference sequence). Trimming at V came to 4 bases and at J to 8 bases, leaving 10 bases not matched to a gene. The CDR3 covers 15 residues. The CDR3 DNA follows: TGTGCCAGCAGTTCCCCGGGACAGGGGCATGTGGAAGCTTTCTTT. This encodes CASSSPGQGHVEAFF.

This chain joins TRBV20-1 and TRBJ1-1, with 7 bases fitting TRBD1. Germline CDR1 and CDR2: DFQATT and SNEGSKA (reference sequence). V was clipped by 4 bases and J by 4 bases; unmatched bases: 6. This CDR3 has 13 amino acids. The CDR3 bases are TGCAGTGCTATCAGGGGGGCGGTCACTGAAGCTTTCTTT. Translated: CSAIRGAVTEAFF.

This clone was detected only a few times. This rearrangement joins TRBV6-5 to TRBJ2-7, with D perhaps TRBD1 or TRBD2 (5 bases each). Germline-derived CDR1 and CDR2 are MNHEY and SVGAGI. V was pared by 2 bases and J by 5 bases, with 13 bases between. The CDR3 has 14 residues. Here the CDR3 reads CASSYGGTRDEQYF. The CDR3, as DNA: TGTGCCAGCAGTTACGGGGGAACTCGAGACGAGCAGTACTTC.

This chain links TRBV9 with TRBJ2-1; the match to TRBD2 covers 10 bases. The CDR3 runs 17 residues. CDR1 is SGDLS, CDR2 YYNGEE, per germline. The V segment lost 3 bases and the J segment 1 base; nucleotides outside the gene matches: 7. The chain's CDR3 is CASSALSSGGSYNEQFF. The CDR3, as DNA: TGTGCCAGCAGCGCTTTGTCTAGCGGGGGATCCTACAATGAGCAGTTCTTC.

This clone was observed a few times. J is TRBJ2-2 and V is TRBV27; the D is unclear. Trimming took 2 bases from V and 2 from J, leaving 6 bases between them. Looked up from germline, CDR1 is MNHEY and CDR2 is SMNVEV (reference sequence). CDR3 length equals 14 residues. In DNA form, the CDR3 reads TGTGCCAGCAGTTTAATGGATAACACCGGGGAGCTGTTTTTT. Translation gives CASSLMDNTGELFF.

The CDR3 spells CSAGADRGPVRDYGYTF. In DNA, the CDR3 is TGCAGTGCTGGGGCAGACAGGGGGCCAGTCCGTGACTATGGCTACACCTTC. The chain recombines TRBV20-1 with TRBJ1-2, with 10 bases identical to TRBD1. Germline V gene sequence: CDR1 DFQATT, CDR2 SNEGSKA (reference sequence). J gave up 3 bases and V 5 bases, and 15 bases lay outside the gene matches. The CDR3 contains 17 residues.

By proportion, this clone is large. CDR3 bases: TGTGCCAGCAGTTTGCGGGGGACTAACACCGGGGAGCTGTTTTTT. Its translation: CASSLRGTNTGELFF. The chain has TRBV27 and TRBJ2-2, with 7 positions matching TRBD2. The germline CDR1 and CDR2 sequences are MNHEY and SMNVEV (reference sequence). J was trimmed by 2 bases and V by 3 bases; bases with no gene match: 3. The CDR3 has 15 residues.

Only a few counts were recorded for this clone. The chain uses TRBV2 and TRBJ2-7; the match to TRBD1 covers 10 bases. Germline V CDR1 and CDR2: SNHLY, FYNNEI. The CDR3 has 14 amino acids. The ends lost 7 bases at V and 7 bases at J; junction bases unmatched: 10. The CDR3 is CASNGGDRGREQYF. Written as DNA, the CDR3 is TGTGCCAGCAATGGGGGGGACAGGGGAAGAGAGCAGTACTTC. Filled out from reference TRBV2 and TRBJ2-7, the complete variable domain reads EPEVTQTPSHQVTQMGQEVILRCVPISNHLYFYWYRQILGQKVEFLVSFYNNEISEKSEIFDDQFSVERPDGSNFTLKIRSTKLEDSAMYFCASNGGDRGREQYFGPGTRLTVT.

To note about this clone: A read error is likely, as this CDR3 ends without the conserved phenylalanine or tryptophan. This chain links TRBV6-2 or TRBV6-3 with TRBJ1-1, with D tentatively TRBD1 (5 bases). Deletions cut 6 bases from V and 0 bases from J, with 17 bases between. The CDR3 sequence is 16 residues long. The germline V gene encodes CDR1 MNHEY and CDR2 SVGEGT. The CDR3 reads CASRRSPGRMNTEAFL. The CDR3 coding sequence is TGTGCCAGCAGACGGTCTCCGGGGCGGATGAACACTGAAGCTTTCCTT.

This clone was found a few times. V usage is TRBV6-1 and J usage is TRBJ1-6; unclear D gene. V was cut by 6 bases and J by 14 bases, with 17 bases left in between. CDR1 is MNHNS, CDR2 SASEGT, per germline. The CDR3 contains 13 residues. As DNA, the CDR3 is TGTGCCAGCAGCCCGACCTCTAAAGGAACCCTCCACTTT. Its protein is CASSPTSKGTLHF.